Below are 23 T cell receptor beta chains sequenced from a single sample in a study of shared clonotypes between healthy human individuals. The naive CD8 population came from CD45RO-negative cells selected for CCR7, without terminally differentiated effector memory CD45RA+ cells. This table comes from immunoSEQ multiplex PCR, and its TCRdb copy is limited to in-frame clones, with some not included. In the table there are 800,000 to 950,000 clones, just over 95% of which are singletons. The sequencing input was naive CD8+ T cells sorted from blood. Source of these receptors: a man between 25 and 39 years old in good health.

CDR3 nucleotide sequence: TGTGCCAGCAGCCTTCGACTAGCGGACTCCTACGAGCAGTACTTC. The encoded protein is CASSLRLADSYEQYF. The genes are TRBV11-2 and TRBJ2-7; TRBD2 aligns across 9 bases. Germline V gene data show CDR1 as SGHAT and CDR2 as FQNNGV. This CDR3 contains 15 residues. V lost 5 bases, J lost 0 bases, and 5 bases stayed unmatched.

The chain joins TRBV7-6 to TRBJ1-5, with a tentative D call TRBD1 (5 bases). Germline V gene lookup returns CDR1 SGHVS and CDR2 FNYEAQ. V was clipped by 5 bases and J by 0 bases, with 8 bases between them. The CDR3 consists of 14 residues. The CDR3 is CASSVGGSNQPQHF. As DNA, the CDR3 is TGTGCCAGCAGCGTCGGGGGTAGCAATCAGCCCCAGCATTTT.

This chain connects TRBV25-1 to TRBJ2-1, with D maybe TRBD1 (6 bases). V was shortened by 3 bases and J by 6 bases, with 15 bases between the two germline ends. The V gene's germline CDR1 is MGHDK and CDR2 SYGVNS. This CDR3 is 15 amino acids long. The CDR3 DNA follows: TGTGCCAGCAGTGATGAGCTAGACAGGCGCAATGAGCAGTTCTTC. Protein: CASSDELDRRNEQFF.

Written as DNA, the CDR3 is TGTGCCAGCAGCTTCAAAGGGACCTATGGCTACACCTTC. This gives the protein CASSFKGTYGYTF. The V gene is TRBV11-1, the J gene TRBJ1-2, with a possible D match to TRBD1 (5 bases). Trimming cost V 3 bases and J 4 bases, with 9 bases left between them. The CDR3 is 13 residues long. Germline V CDR1 and CDR2: SGHAT, FQDESV (reference sequence).

A word on this clone: Other DNA sequences in the same sample also yield this CDR3. The chain has TRBV5-8 and TRBJ2-7; D uncertain. CDR1 is SGHTS, CDR2 YDEGEE, per germline. The CDR3 spans 13 residues. V was cut by 0 bases and J by 1 base, with 5 bases left in between. The CDR3: CASSLVGSYEQYF. CDR3 nucleotides: TGTGCCAGCAGCTTGGTCGGGTCCTACGAGCAGTACTTC. The full variable domain, completed using reference TRBV5-8 and TRBJ2-7, is EAGVTQSPTHLIKTRGQQATLRCSPISGHTSVYWYQQALGLGLQFLLWYDEGEERNRGNFPPRFSGRQFPNYSSELNVNALELEDSALYLCASSLVGSYEQYFGPGTRLTVT.

This clone turned up a few times. CDR3 amino acids: CASSSTYNEQFF. The CDR3 bases are TGTGCCAGCAGCTCAACTTACAATGAGCAGTTCTTC. The rearrangement links TRBV7-6 to TRBJ2-1; D not resolved. V gave up 4 bases and J gave up 4 bases, with 5 bases separating them. This CDR3 spans 12 amino acids. CDR1 and CDR2 (germline): SGHVS, FNYEAQ.

This chain links TRBV5-1 with TRBJ2-7, with D hard to call. Germline lookup yields CDR1 SGHRS and CDR2 YFSETQ. This CDR3 contains 15 residues. The V end was cut by 1 base, the J end by 0 bases, with 11 bases between. The DNA for the CDR3 is TGCGCCAGCAGCTTGTATGAGGTACCCTCCTACGAGCAGTACTTC. Its protein is CASSLYEVPSYEQYF. Based on the CDR3 plus reference TRBV5-1 and TRBJ2-7, the full variable domain is KAGVTQTPRYLIKTRGQQVTLSCSPISGHRSVSWYQQTPGQGLQFLFEYFSETQRNKGNFPGRFSGRQFSNSRSEMNVSTLELGDSALYLCASSLYEVPSYEQYFGPGTRLTVT.

This chain uses TRBV10-3 with TRBJ2-3, with unresolved D. The CDR3 length is 17 residues. Germline loops: CDR1 ENHRY, CDR2 SYGVKD. V was pared by 0 bases and J by 2 bases, with 15 bases between. CDR3 loop: CAISESQASTFTDTQYF. CDR3 nucleotides: TGTGCCATCAGTGAGTCCCAGGCTTCGACTTTCACAGATACGCAGTATTTT.

In regard to this clone: The same CDR3 can be traced to other DNA sequences in this sample. In DNA, the CDR3 is TGTGCCAGTAGTATAGCCGGCGGATCCTACGAGCAGTACTTC. Its protein product is CASSIAGGSYEQYF. The chain uses TRBV19 and TRBJ2-7, with unresolved D. V shed 1 base and J shed 1 base, with 8 bases lying between them. The CDR3 is made up of 14 amino acids. Germline assignment: CDR1 LNHDA and CDR2 SQIVND (reference sequence).

The chain has TRBV10-3 and TRBJ2-7; 9 nucleotides agree with TRBD1. The CDR3 sequence is 14 residues long. Trimming took 3 bases from V and 2 from J; bases not matched to a gene: 2. The germline gives CDR1 ENHRY, CDR2 SYGVKD. The CDR3 region has the DNA TGTGCCATCAGTGAAGGGACAGGGCCCTACGAGCAGTACTTC. Amino acids: CAISEGTGPYEQYF.

The table lists this clone with a count of one. The J gene is TRBJ2-1, the V gene TRBV7-9; D is unresolved. Trimming removed 1 base from V and 6 bases from J, with 7 bases in between. The length of the CDR3 is 13 residues. Germline V gives CDR1 SEHNR, CDR2 FQNEAQ (reference sequence). This CDR3 is CASSLGLTNEQFF. The CDR3 DNA sequence: TGTGCCAGCAGCTTAGGACTCACCAATGAGCAGTTCTTC. The full variable domain, rest sourced from reference TRBV7-9 and TRBJ2-1, is DTGVSQNPRHKITKRGQNVTFRCDPISEHNRLYWYRQTLGQGPEFLTYFQNEAQLEKSRLLSDRFSAERPKGSFSTLEIQRTEQGDSAMYLCASSLGLTNEQFFGPGTRLTVL.

The chain is built from TRBV29-1 and TRBJ2-1; 7 bases fit TRBD2. Germline CDR1 SQVTM, CDR2 ANQGSEA. V was pared by 1 base and J by 4 bases, with 7 bases of the junction left unmatched. The CDR3 totals 15 residues. CDR3: CSVEGTSGIYNEQFF. In nucleotides, the CDR3 is TGCAGCGTTGAAGGCACCAGCGGGATTTACAATGAGCAGTTCTTC.

The table lists this clone with a count of one. This chain links TRBV11-2 with TRBJ2-7; no firm D call. CDR1 SGHAT and CDR2 FQNNGV come from the germline V gene. V was clipped by 3 bases and J by 3 bases, with 15 bases between them. This CDR3 has 15 amino acids. CDR3 loop: CASSFLLSPIYEQYF. The CDR3 DNA follows: TGTGCCAGCAGCTTCTTACTCTCTCCCATCTACGAGCAGTACTTC.

The J gene is TRBJ2-1, the V gene TRBV5-5; D gene ambiguous. V shed 1 base and J shed 0 bases, with 11 bases lying between them. The CDR3 is 16 residues long. Germline-derived CDR1 and CDR2 are SGHKS and YYEKEE (reference sequence). The CDR3 region is CASSLIFDTSYNEQFF. CDR3 nucleotides: TGTGCCAGCAGCTTGATCTTTGATACCTCCTACAATGAGCAGTTCTTC.

The chain carries TRBV2 and TRBJ2-2; no clear D gene. V was pared by 6 bases and J by 5 bases, with 7 bases between. The CDR3 is 12 amino acids. Germline values: CDR1 SNHLY, CDR2 FYNNEI. DNA for the CDR3: TGTGCCAGCAGACAAATTACCGGGGAGCTGTTTTTT. It translates to CASRQITGELFF.

The chain carries TRBV2 and TRBJ2-5, with TRBD2 matching over 10 bases. Germline CDR1 SNHLY, CDR2 FYNNEI. J was trimmed by 5 bases and V by 6 bases; bases with no gene match: 9. This CDR3 spans 15 amino acids. DNA of the CDR3: TGTGCCAGCAGGCCGACTAGCGGGTCCCCGGAGACCCAGTACTTC. Protein: CASRPTSGSPETQYF. Combining the CDR3 with reference TRBV2 and TRBJ2-5 gives the whole variable domain EPEVTQTPSHQVTQMGQEVILRCVPISNHLYFYWYRQILGQKVEFLVSFYNNEISEKSEIFDDQFSVERPDGSNFTLKIRSTKLEDSAMYFCASRPTSGSPETQYFGPGTRLLVL.

The chain couples TRBV27 to TRBJ2-5, with D unresolved. From germline, CDR1 is MNHEY and CDR2 SMNVEV (reference sequence). The CDR3 consists of 13 residues. V was cut by 3 bases and J by 2 bases, with 7 bases left in between. The CDR3 is CASSLGRQETQYF. In DNA form, the CDR3 reads TGTGCCAGCAGTTTGGGCAGACAAGAGACCCAGTACTTC.

This chain links TRBV7-9 with TRBJ2-1; possibly TRBD1 for D (6 bases). The V end lost 5 bases, the J end lost 1 base, and 15 bases lay between the germline ends. Germline V gene lookup returns CDR1 SEHNR and CDR2 FQNEAQ (reference sequence). The CDR3 runs 16 residues. The chain's CDR3 is CASSENQGMSYNEQFF. The CDR3 DNA is TGTGCCAGCAGCGAAAATCAGGGGATGTCCTACAATGAGCAGTTCTTC.

This clone occurred once. The J gene is TRBJ2-5, the V gene TRBV29-1, with 9 nucleotides matching TRBD2. Losses at the gene ends were 2 bases for V and 7 bases for J; bases not matched to a gene: 14. Germline values: CDR1 SQVTM, CDR2 ANQGSEA. The CDR3 has 16 amino acids. CDR3 sequence reads: CSVEYLGLADLGTQYF. DNA for the CDR3: TGCAGCGTTGAATACTTGGGACTAGCCGACTTGGGGACCCAGTACTTC.

This clone was picked up one time. J is TRBJ2-7 and V is TRBV27, with D perhaps matching TRBD1 (6 bases). The CDR3 loop spans 15 amino acids. Trimming stripped 5 bases from V and 2 bases from J, with 16 bases between. The germline V gene has CDR1 MNHEY and CDR2 SMNVEV (reference sequence). The DNA for the CDR3 is TGTGCCAGCAGTCCTACCCCCGACAGGCCCTACGAGCAGTACTTC. This encodes CASSPTPDRPYEQYF.

The chain carries TRBV16 and TRBJ2-7, with 10 bases fitting TRBD1. Germline V CDR1 and CDR2: KGHSY, FQNENV. V was pared by 4 bases and J by 2 bases, with 8 bases of the junction left unmatched. The CDR3 contains 16 residues. This CDR3 reads CASSRFRDRGTYEQYF. CDR3 DNA: TGTGCCAGCAGCCGATTCCGGGACAGGGGTACCTACGAGCAGTACTTC.

The gene calls are TRBV27 and TRBJ1-1; TRBD1 aligns across 9 bases. The CDR3 length is 15 residues. After removal of 4 bases from V and 9 bases from J, the junction contained 12 bases not matched to a gene. Germline V gene lookup returns CDR1 MNHEY and CDR2 SMNVEV (reference sequence). The CDR3 sequence: CASSSSGTGKYQAFF. The CDR3 bases are TGTGCCAGCAGTTCCTCCGGGACAGGGAAGTACCAAGCTTTCTTT.

This chain links TRBV28 with TRBJ2-7; D is possibly TRBD1 (5 bases). There are 14 residues in the CDR3. Germline CDR1 is MDHEN and CDR2 is SYDVKM. Trimming took 3 bases from V and 3 from J, leaving 12 bases between them. CDR3 coding DNA: TGTGCCAGCAGTTTTCGCAGGACAAACTACGAGCAGTACTTC. It encodes CASSFRRTNYEQYF.